The 30 T cell receptor beta chains below were found in one sample sequenced in a study of T cells after yellow fever vaccination (dated by TCRdb to between 2018 and 2021). The library was obtained by 5' RACE. The sequencing machine was an Illumina HiSeq 2500. Through fastp at Q25 and MiXCR, TCRdb rebuilt clones from the public reads, retaining in-frame beta chains. Every distinct CDR3 protein forms one entry, paired with its most common genes and DNA. The sample data list around 250,000 distinct CDR3 sequences, and 6.5% to 8.5% of these were observed just once. Roughly 0.93% of the sample is in the top ten clones. The sample's treatment or condition, from its label and the paper: live attenuated yellow fever vaccine strain. Sequences were derived from CD4+ T cells sorted from PBMCs, sampled 15 days after the yellow fever booster vaccination. These receptors were collected from a man aged 30-40 years who received the YFV17D yellow fever vaccine.

Only a few counts were recorded for this clonotype. The V call is TRBV4-2, the J call TRBJ1-1; TRBD1 aligns across 10 bases. The CDR3 covers 17 residues. The trim removed 3 bases at V and 0 bases at J, leaving 7 bases unmatched. Germline values: CDR1 LGHNA, CDR2 YNFKEQ. The CDR3 DNA follows: TGTGCCAGCAGCCACCGGACAGGGGGGGCCATGAACACTGAAGCTTTCTTT. Protein product: CASSHRTGGAMNTEAFF.

In this sample, this clonotype turned up a few times. The chain combines TRBV5-1 with TRBJ2-3; 7 bases align to TRBD1. The CDR3 sequence is 15 residues long. The ends lost 4 bases at V and 2 bases at J; junction bases unmatched: 7. CDR1 and CDR2 from the germline V gene are SGHRS and YFSETQ. In DNA, the CDR3 is TGCGCCAGCAGCCCGACGGGACAGCCCACAGATACGCAGTATTTT. This codes for CASSPTGQPTDTQYF.

This chain joins TRBV20-1 and TRBJ2-3; the match to TRBD2 covers 12 bases. This CDR3 region has 17 residues. Per the germline V gene, CDR1 is DFQATT and CDR2 is SNEGSKA (reference sequence). V lost 5 bases, J lost 4 bases, and 13 bases stayed unmatched. In nucleotides, the CDR3 is TGCAGTGCTCCCCAAATGGCTAGCGGGAGGGCGTCAGATACGCAGTATTTT. Protein sequence: CSAPQMASGRASDTQYF.

V gene TRBV29-1 combines with J gene TRBJ1-1, with D hard to call. Trimming removed 7 bases at V and 0 bases at J, with 9 bases between. The CDR3 loop spans 12 amino acids. CDR1 is SQVTM, CDR2 ANQGSEA, per germline. This CDR3 is CSAYALNTEAFF. CDR3 coding DNA: TGCAGCGCCTACGCTTTGAACACTGAAGCTTTCTTT.

This clonotype came up a few times. The chain recombines TRBV20-1 with TRBJ2-2; 13 nucleotides line up with TRBD2. The V segment lost 6 bases and the J segment 6 bases; nucleotides outside the gene matches: 7. The CDR3 is made up of 15 amino acids. CDR1 and CDR2 from the germline V gene are DFQATT and SNEGSKA (reference sequence). CDR3 residues: CSARTSGRDAGELFF. The CDR3 DNA reads TGCAGTGCAAGAACTAGCGGGAGGGACGCCGGGGAGCTGTTTTTT.

The chain uses TRBV7-2 and TRBJ1-5; D remains unclear. The germline gives CDR1 SGHTA, CDR2 FQGNSA. Trimming cost V 0 bases and J 5 bases, with 11 bases left between them. The CDR3 totals 15 residues. The CDR3 region has the DNA TGTGCCAGCAGCTTAGCGGTCACTCCCTATCAGCCCCAGCATTTT. Its protein is CASSLAVTPYQPQHF.

V and J are TRBV11-2 and TRBJ2-3; 7 bases map to TRBD2. V lost 2 bases to trimming and J lost 4 bases; unmatched junction nucleotides: 15. Germline V gene sequence: CDR1 SGHAT, CDR2 FQNNGV. The CDR3 contains 18 residues. The CDR3 spells CASSLSGGRGRPADTQYF. Written as DNA, the CDR3 is TGTGCCAGCAGCTTATCAGGCGGGAGAGGGCGGCCGGCAGATACGCAGTATTTT.

Only a few counts were recorded for this clonotype. The CDR3 region is CASSVGSGANVLTF. DNA of the CDR3: TGTGCCAGCAGCGTGGGCTCTGGGGCCAACGTCCTGACTTTC. The rearrangement joins TRBV9 to TRBJ2-6; D remains ambiguous. Germline V gene lookup returns CDR1 SGDLS and CDR2 YYNGEE. This CDR3 contains 14 residues. V lost 2 bases, J lost 0 bases, and 3 bases lay in between.

The chain combines TRBV18 with TRBJ2-6; TRBD2 aligns across 7 bases. The length of the CDR3 is 21 residues. The germline V gene encodes CDR1 KGHSH and CDR2 LQKENI. Unmatched junction bases numbered 14, after V lost 0 bases and J lost 0 bases. Here the CDR3 reads CASSPPIGGGGLSSGANVLTF. CDR3 nucleotides: TGTGCCAGCTCACCACCGATTGGGGGGGGAGGCCTCAGCTCTGGGGCCAACGTCCTGACTTTC. The full variable domain, its missing parts supplied by reference TRBV18 and TRBJ2-6, is NAGVMQNPRHLVRRRGQEARLRCSPMKGHSHVYWYRQLPEEGLKFMVYLQKENIIDESGMPKERFSAEFPKEGPSILRIQQVVRGDSAAYFCASSPPIGGGGLSSGANVLTFGAGSRLTVL.

The CDR3 DNA reads as TGTGCCAGCAGCCCCCAGGGGTACAATGAGCAGTTCTTC. Protein sequence: CASSPQGYNEQFF. The J gene is TRBJ2-1, the V gene TRBV7-9; tentatively, D is TRBD1 (6 bases). This CDR3 contains 13 residues. V shed 5 bases and J shed 4 bases, with 9 bases lying between them. Looked up from germline, CDR1 is SEHNR and CDR2 is FQNEAQ (reference sequence).

The CDR3 protein is CASSVSGASYNEQFF. The CDR3 coding sequence is TGTGCCAGCAGCGTTAGCGGGGCCTCCTACAATGAGCAGTTCTTC. The chain is built from TRBV6-1 and TRBJ2-1; TRBD2 agrees at 8 bases. V dropped 6 bases and J dropped 0; count of bases not matched to a gene: 4. CDR1 and CDR2 from the germline V gene are MNHNS and SASEGT. This CDR3 has 15 residues.

The table lists this clonotype with a few counts. The DNA for the CDR3 is TGTGCCTGGAGCACGATGCGCAATGAGCAGTTCTTC. This translates into CAWSTMRNEQFF. The rearrangement uses TRBV30 and TRBJ2-1; D unclear. CDR1 and CDR2 from the germline V gene are GTSNPN and SVGIG (reference sequence). The germline V and J ends were trimmed by 3 bases and 6 bases, with 9 bases remaining between them. The CDR3 runs 12 residues.

This clonotype was counted ten times or more. This chain links TRBV29-1 with TRBJ2-7; possible D gene TRBD1, 6 bases. The germline gives CDR1 SQVTM, CDR2 ANQGSEA. The CDR3 is 13 residues long. Trimming pared 5 bases from V and 2 bases from J, leaving 13 bases between. CDR3 DNA: TGCAGCGTTTCTACAGGGCCAGCCTACGAGCAGTACTTC. This translates into CSVSTGPAYEQYF.

This clonotype has just a few counts. CDR3 sequence: CASNSGTGRVAFEKLFF. As DNA, the CDR3 is TGTGCCAGTAATTCCGGGACAGGACGTGTCGCGTTTGAAAAACTGTTTTTT. The J gene is TRBJ1-4, the V gene TRBV19, with 8 bases fitting TRBD1. This CDR3 has 17 amino acids. With V trimmed by 7 bases and J by 7 bases, 17 bases remained unmatched. Germline lookup yields CDR1 LNHDA and CDR2 SQIVND (reference sequence).

Ten or more counts support this clonotype. The V gene is TRBV24-1, the J gene TRBJ2-3; TRBD2 agrees at 9 bases. V trimming: 3 bases; J trimming: 2 bases; junction bases outside the gene matches: 5. Germline CDR1 reads KGHDR; CDR2 reads SFDVKD. The CDR3 sequence is 16 residues long. The CDR3 sequence is CATSDPTSGHTDTQYF. The CDR3 DNA reads as TGTGCCACCAGTGATCCTACTAGCGGGCACACAGATACGCAGTATTTT.

The gene calls are TRBV4-2 and TRBJ2-5; tentatively, D is TRBD1 or TRBD2 (5 bases each). The CDR3 is 17 residues long. Trimming took 0 bases from V and 7 from J, leaving 21 bases between them. Germline CDR1 LGHNA, CDR2 YNFKEQ. The CDR3 here is CASSQDGGGASTGTQYF. CDR3 DNA: TGTGCCAGCAGCCAAGATGGGGGTGGAGCTAGTACGGGGACCCAGTACTTC.

This clonotype was recorded at least ten times. V and J are TRBV11-2 and TRBJ2-1; TRBD1 matches 9 bases. The CDR3 consists of 15 residues. The J segment lost 3 bases and the V segment lost 5 bases, leaving 5 bases of the junction unmatched. Germline CDR1 and CDR2: SGHAT and FQNNGV. CDR3: CASSAGQGSYNEQFF. DNA for the CDR3: TGTGCCAGCAGCGCGGGACAGGGAAGCTACAATGAGCAGTTCTTC.

The chain has TRBV7-2 and TRBJ2-5; the D call may be TRBD1 or TRBD2 (6 bases each). Germline V gene data show CDR1 as SGHTA and CDR2 as FQGNSA. The CDR3 runs to 14 residues. Between the trimmed V and J ends, which lost 3 bases and 4 bases, there was a span of 12 bases. DNA for the CDR3: TGTGCCAGCAGCTTTGGGGGGCCCGGAGAGACCCAGTACTTC. Its translation is CASSFGGPGETQYF.

In this sample, this clonotype turned up a few times. The V gene is TRBV24-1, the J gene TRBJ2-7; TRBD1 matches at 10 bases. This CDR3 is 12 amino acids long. Germline CDR1 reads KGHDR; CDR2 reads SFDVKD. CDR3 residues: CVRDRGSYEQYF. CDR3 nucleotides: TGTGTCAGGGACAGGGGCTCCTACGAGCAGTACTTC.

The gene calls are TRBV6-5 and TRBJ1-5, with D hard to call. Germline V gene sequence: CDR1 MNHEY, CDR2 SVGAGI. The V and J ends lost 6 bases and 0 bases respectively, with 6 bases between them. The CDR3 spans 13 residues. The CDR3 sequence: CASRPYSNQPQHF. The DNA for the CDR3 is TGTGCCAGCAGGCCCTATAGCAATCAGCCCCAGCATTTT.

The chain joins TRBV20-1 to TRBJ2-1, with 8 nucleotides matching TRBD2. There are 13 residues in the CDR3. J lost 6 bases, V lost 4 bases, and 5 bases had no gene match. Per germline, CDR1 DFQATT and CDR2 SNEGSKA (reference sequence). CDR3 coding DNA: TGCAGTGCTATCAGCGGGAGCCGCAATGAGCAGTTCTTC. Protein product: CSAISGSRNEQFF.

This clonotype was seen a few times. V usage is TRBV7-2 and J usage is TRBJ2-1; D gene ambiguous. The CDR3 is 13 amino acids. V was pared by 5 bases and J by 10 bases, with 15 bases between. Germline CDR1 reads SGHTA; CDR2 reads FQGNSA. Here the CDR3 DNA reads TGTGCCAGCAGCGATTTAGGTCGGCGGGAGCAGTTCTTC. Translation gives CASSDLGRREQFF.

This clonotype came up many times. The chain carries TRBV3-1 and TRBJ1-2, with D unresolved. V lost 5 bases and J lost 4, with 20 bases in between. CDR3 length: 16 residues. Germline V gives CDR1 LGHDT, CDR2 YNNKEL (reference sequence). CDR3 DNA: TGTGCCAGCAGCGCCCGCGACGACGAGCTAACCTATGGCTACACCTTC. Translation: CASSARDDELTYGYTF.

This clonotype was found many times. The chain is built from TRBV5-1 and TRBJ2-3, with 11 bases identical to TRBD2. V lost 4 bases to trimming and J lost 2 bases; unmatched junction nucleotides: 6. The CDR3 length is 16 residues. The germline V gene has CDR1 SGHRS and CDR2 YFSETQ. The CDR3 here is CASSGETSGNTDTQYF. In DNA form, the CDR3 reads TGCGCCAGCAGCGGGGAGACTAGCGGGAACACAGATACGCAGTATTTT.

This clonotype was detected a few times. V gene TRBV5-1 combines with J gene TRBJ2-1; weak D call: TRBD2 (5 bases). The CDR3 is made up of 14 amino acids. The V end was cut by 3 bases, the J end by 4 bases, with 11 bases between. Germline CDR1 SGHRS, CDR2 YFSETQ. CDR3 sequence: CASSSAGEYNEQFF. The CDR3 DNA reads TGCGCCAGCAGCTCGGCCGGGGAATACAATGAGCAGTTCTTC.

The gene calls are TRBV9 and TRBJ2-3, with unresolved D. Germline values: CDR1 SGDLS, CDR2 YYNGEE. V shed 1 base and J shed 0 bases, with 9 bases lying between them. This CDR3 is 15 amino acids long. CDR3 residues: CASSVMGLSTDTQYF. The CDR3 nucleotides read TGTGCCAGCAGCGTAATGGGGTTGAGCACAGATACGCAGTATTTT.

This clonotype came up many times. This chain connects TRBV5-4 to TRBJ2-3; D gene ambiguous. The CDR3 is 15 residues long. The ends were cut back, 0 bases at V and 3 bases at J, with 11 bases in the middle. Germline V CDR1 and CDR2: SGHNT, YYREEE (reference sequence). The DNA for the CDR3 is TGTGCCAGCAGCTTGGGTCTAGAGAGGACAGATACGCAGTATTTT. Translation gives CASSLGLERTDTQYF. The entire variable domain, with the rest obtained from reference TRBV5-4 and TRBJ2-3, is as follows: ETGVTQSPTHLIKTRGQQVTLRCSSQSGHNTVSWYQQALGQGPQFIFQYYREEENGRGNFPPRFSGLQFPNYSSELNVNALELDDSALYLCASSLGLERTDTQYFGPGTRLTVL.

This clonotype came up a few times. This sequence joins TRBV5-5 and TRBJ2-3; possible D gene TRBD1, 6 bases. The ends were cut back, 2 bases at V and 2 bases at J, with 12 bases in the middle. The germline gives CDR1 SGHKS, CDR2 YYEKEE (reference sequence). The CDR3 spans 15 residues. The CDR3 region is CASSLDRPNTDTQYF. CDR3 nucleotides: TGTGCCAGCAGCTTAGACAGGCCGAACACAGATACGCAGTATTTT.

This clonotype was found a few times. This sequence joins TRBV20-1 and TRBJ2-7; D perhaps matches TRBD1 (5 bases). Trimming took off 3 bases at V and 2 bases at J, with 11 bases between the two ends. Per germline, CDR1 DFQATT and CDR2 SNEGSKA (reference sequence). The CDR3 covers 13 residues. CDR3 region: CSASERRAYEQYF. CDR3 DNA: TGCAGTGCTAGCGAACGCAGGGCCTACGAGCAGTACTTC.

The V and J genes are TRBV6-2 or TRBV6-3 and TRBJ2-7, with a tentative D call TRBD2 (7 bases). From germline, CDR1 is MNHEY and CDR2 SVGEGT. Trimming removed 10 bases at V and 1 base at J, with 17 bases between. CDR3 length: 14 amino acids. In nucleotides, the CDR3 is TGTGCCACCGCTTCGGGGGGCCGATCCTACGAGCAGTACTTC. Protein: CATASGGRSYEQYF.